This T cell receptor (beta chain) originates from a study of Ad26.COV2.S vaccination and SARS-CoV-2 variants. Overall study findings and caveats: Once vaccination had occurred, spike-specific CD8+ and CD4+ T cell responses reportedly showed substantial breadth. Placebo recipients and vaccine recipients were similar in non-spike TCR breadth.

Clones were read by immunoSEQ multiplex PCR, and TCRdb kept only the in-frame ones, dropping some. The data show approximately 340,000 clones, 90% to 95% seen once. V was pared by 1 base and J by 7 bases, with 12 bases of the junction left unmatched. This CDR3 region has 15 residues. Per the germline V gene, CDR1 is SQVTM and CDR2 is ANQGSEA. This clone was seen only once. What it binds is not known. The sample here was peripheral blood, taken after recovery from COVID-19. The V and J genes are TRBV29-1 and TRBJ1-1; 7 bases are a match to TRBD1. The TCR originated in a human donor who had recovered from COVID-19. The CDR3 sequence is CSVEGEAGGRREAFF. The CDR3 DNA follows: TGCAGCGTTGAAGGCGAGGCAGGGGGAAGACGTGAAGCTTTCTTT.